The present T cell receptor beta chain was sequenced within a study of T cell clonotyping in hematopoietic cell transplantation. Using immunoSEQ multiplex PCR, the repertoire was profiled, and TCRdb retains in-frame clones only, with some absent. The table has some 30,000 clones, 80% to 95% seen once. Comments on this clone: Its target is not known.

V lost 3 bases, J lost 4 bases, and 3 bases stayed unmatched. CDR3 length equals 14 residues. CDR1 SGHNT and CDR2 YYREEE come from the germline V gene (reference sequence). Study-wide results and limits: At the given depth, recipient repertoires were over 97% de novo clonotypes.

The clonotype originates from a female patient between 50 and 59 years old who had an allogeneic stem cell transplant from a related donor, so the T cells may come from the graft donor. Some clones in this sample may be carry-over from other donors' samples. The V gene is TRBV5-4, the J gene TRBJ2-7; 11 bases line up with TRBD1. This specimen consisted of PBMCs, obtained 100 days after allogeneic stem cell transplant. The CDR3 coding sequence is TGTGCCAGCAGCTGGGACAGGGGGTCTTACGAGCAGTACTTC. Translation: CASSWDRGSYEQYF.